This T cell receptor beta chain came from a study of early T cells in non-severe SARS-CoV-2 infection. The table lists this clonotype with many counts. Antigen specificity is unknown. TCRdb ran MiXCR on the 5' RACE reads and lists one entry per CDR3 protein. The sample lists about 81,000 distinct CDR3 sequences, less than 8% occurring once. Study findings and constraints: A preference for anti-spike CD8 responses marked VDJdb matching, which missed private and CD4 specificities.

The clonotype comes from an adult who was a healthcare worker with PCR-confirmed SARS-CoV-2 infection or an uninfected control (not recorded which). Sequencing used whole blood.

This CDR3 reads CASSLKTRTSYTF. The DNA of the CDR3 is TGTGCCAGCAGCTTAAAGACCCGTACTAGCTACACCTTC. The chain combines TRBV13 with TRBJ1-2, with D hard to call. V dropped 2 bases and J dropped 9 bases, with 13 bases sitting between them. Germline-derived CDR1 and CDR2 are PRHDT and FYEKMQ (reference sequence). The CDR3 spans 13 residues.